This entry concerns a single T cell receptor beta chain. The data stem from a study of blood T cell repertoires in COVID-19. As for the study in general: COVID-19 samples collected from the United States, Italy and Spain covered acute and convalescent phases. Sample material is recorded as cDNA or gDNA derived from T cells, B-cell-depleted T cells, or PBMCs.

V was clipped by 4 bases and J by 2 bases; unmatched bases: 11. The CDR3 totals 18 residues. Germline CDR1 and CDR2: LGHDT and YNNKEL (reference sequence). One Seattle source followed patients from active infection through their disease course. Profiled with immunoSEQ multiplex PCR; TCRdb holds only in-frame clones, not every one. The repertoire has roughly 150,000 clones, roughly 85% of them found once; the top ten carry roughly 5%. This clonotype originated in a woman aged 45-65 years with COVID-19, enrolled during active disease. The sequenced sample consisted of peripheral blood. V gene TRBV3-1 (or the pseudogene TRBV3-2) combines with J gene TRBJ2-3, with 11 bases that match TRBD2. The CDR3 reads CASSRAGLAAPDTDTQYF. In DNA, the CDR3 is TGTGCCAGCAGCCGTGCGGGACTAGCGGCGCCCGACACAGATACGCAGTATTTT.